These T cell receptor beta chains were read from a single sample in a study of T cells in tuberculosis. Profiled with immunoSEQ multiplex PCR; TCRdb holds only in-frame clones, not every one. The sample carries about 54,000 clones, 88% recorded once. Sequenced: CD1b-GMM tetramer-negative cells sorted from PBMCs. The receptors stem from an adult woman with latent tuberculosis. Both conserved end residues are part of each CDR3. D genes are given only for firm matches. The size of a clone is reported for some rows only, either as once, few or many, or as a class for expanded clones.

clone size | D gene | J gene | V gene | CDR3 DNA | CDR3 protein
- | - | TRBJ1-5 | TRBV18 | TGTGCCAGCTCACCAGATGGGGCAATCCAGCCCCAGCATTTT | CASSPDGAIQPQHF
- | - | TRBJ2-5 | TRBV10-3 | TGTGCCATCAGTGGATTTCCGGGAGAGACCCAGTACTTC | CAISGFPGETQYF
- | - | TRBJ2-5 | TRBV9 | TGTGCCAGCAGCTCCCCATACTCCTTTCAAGAGACCCAGTACTTC | CASSSPYSFQETQYF
- | - | TRBJ2-7 | TRBV5-6 | TGTGCCAGCAGCGGAGGTTGGGTGGAGCAGTACTTC | CASSGGWVEQYF
many | - | TRBJ2-3 | TRBV6-4 | TGTGCCAGCAGTGCCCATAGCACAGATACGCAGTATTTT | CASSAHSTDTQYF
- | TRBD2 | TRBJ2-1 | TRBV7-6 | TGTGCCAGCAGCTTAAGGCGGGAGGAGGACAATGAGCAGTTCTTC | CASSLRREEDNEQFF
- | TRBD2 | TRBJ2-7 | TRBV4-2 | TGTGCCAGCAGCCAAGAGACGGGGGGACTAGCGGGGGCCTACGAGCAGTACTTC | CASSQETGGLAGAYEQYF
- | TRBD2 | TRBJ2-1 | TRBV27 | TGTGCCAGCAGGCCCGGACTAGCCGGCAATGAGCAGTTCTTC | CASRPGLAGNEQFF
once | TRBD1 | TRBJ2-7 | TRBV5-1 | TGCGCCAGCAGCTTGGAGGACAGGGCTCTTAAGCCCTCCTACGAGCAGTACTTC | CASSLEDRALKPSYEQYF
- | - | TRBJ1-2 | TRBV5-1 | TGCGCCAGCAGCTTGGCGGGTGGATCGGGTGCCGTGACCTATGGCTACACCTTC | CASSLAGGSGAVTYGYTF
- | TRBD1 | TRBJ2-1 | TRBV15 | TGTGCCACCAGCAGAGATGGGGCCGGACAGGGGACATTCTTC | CATSRDGAGQGTFF
- | - | TRBJ1-5 | TRBV15 | TGTGCCACCAGCAGACAAACAGGTAGCAATCAGCCCCAGCATTTT | CATSRQTGSNQPQHF
- | - | TRBJ2-1 | TRBV7-2 | TGTGCCAGCAGCGGCGGGACAGCCTACAATGAGCAGTTCTTC | CASSGGTAYNEQFF
- | - | TRBJ2-2 | TRBV6-5 | TGTGCCAGCAGTTACGGAAAGGCCGGGTTCGGGCTGTTTTTT | CASSYGKAGFGLFF
few | - | TRBJ1-4 | TRBV19 | TGTGCCAGTAGTGATGAGGGACTCAATGAAAAACTGTTTTTT | CASSDEGLNEKLFF
- | TRBD1 | TRBJ2-1 | TRBV6-5 | TGTGCCAGTCGGACAGGGTCGGGTAGCGTTGAGCAGTTCTTC | CASRTGSGSVEQFF
- | TRBD2 | TRBJ2-1 | TRBV7-2 | TGTGCCAGCAGCGTCTTTCCCCGGGGGACTAGAGAGGATGAGCAGTTCTTC | CASSVFPRGTREDEQFF
- | TRBD2 | TRBJ2-3 | TRBV7-2 | TGTGCCAGCAGCTTAGGGGGCGGGGGGCGACGCACAGATACGCAGTATTTT | CASSLGGGGRRTDTQYF
- | - | TRBJ1-3 | TRBV28 | TGTGCCAGCAGTCGGGACAATAGCTGGAGCTCTGGAAACACCATATATTTT | CASSRDNSWSSGNTIYF
- | TRBD1 | TRBJ1-1 | TRBV29-1 | TGCAGCGTTGAAGGGACAGGGGTCACTGAAGCTTTCTTT | CSVEGTGVTEAFF
few | TRBD1 | TRBJ1-4 | TRBV6-6 | TGTGCCAGCACCCAGGGTGGACAGGCGAATGAAAAACTGTTTTTT | CASTQGGQANEKLFF
- | TRBD2 | TRBJ2-7 | TRBV7-2 | TGTGCCAGCAGCCCTTGGGCTAGCGGGTACGAGCAGTACTTC | CASSPWASGYEQYF
- | TRBD1 | TRBJ1-2 | TRBV19 | TGTGCCAGTACCACGGGACAGATGAATGGCTACACCTTC | CASTTGQMNGYTF
- | TRBD1 | TRBJ2-3 | TRBV27 | TGTGCCAGCAGTATCCGAGGACAGGGCTACACAGATACGCAGTATTTT | CASSIRGQGYTDTQYF
- | - | TRBJ2-7 | TRBV9 | TGTGCCAGCAGCGCCGGGAGCGAGCAGTACTTC | CASSAGSEQYF
- | TRBD2 | TRBJ2-3 | TRBV6-4 | TGTGCCAGCAGTGACGGCACTAGCGGGGGTAGAGATACGCAGTATTTT | CASSDGTSGGRDTQYF
- | - | TRBJ1-6 | TRBV9 | TGTGCCAGCAGCGGGAGGGAGGAATCCTATAATTCACCCCTCCACTTT | CASSGREESYNSPLHF